This TCR beta chain comes out of a study of CD8+CD57+ T cells in acquired aplastic anemia. Findings of the study overall: Shared by patients and controls, 25 to 35 CD8+ CDR3s were abundant in patients.

This CDR3 has 14 residues. Per germline, CDR1 MGHRA and CDR2 YSYEKL. Trimming left V 0 bases short and J 7 bases short, with 12 bases between. This clonotype was counted many times. Its antigen is not known. CDR3 and TCR beta VDJ profiling relied on genomic DNA as the template. MiXCR, applied by TCRdb to the reads, yields one record per CDR3 protein. The top ten hold approximately 9.7% of the sample, which has approximately 190,000 distinct CDR3 sequences, around 45% seen once. In patients chosen for sequencing, flow cytometry had shown CD8+CD57+ cell expansion. Sequencing used sorted CD4+, CD8+, or CD8+CD57+ T cells (not recorded which) from PBMCs. The V call is TRBV4-1, the J call TRBJ1-1, with D possibly TRBD1 on 5 matching bases. This receptor was identified in a human donor with aplastic anemia. CDR3 amino acids: CASSQDRQGGEAFF. The CDR3 DNA reads as TGCGCCAGCAGCCAAGATCGCCAGGGAGGTGAAGCTTTCTTT.